The 3 T cell receptor beta chains below were found in one sample sequenced in a study of T cell changes during pregnancy in multiple sclerosis. Generated by immunoSEQ multiplex PCR, the TCRdb table keeps only in-frame clones and is missing some. The repertoire holds 35,000 to 50,000 clones, with 89% as singletons. Sequenced here: CD4+ T cells from peripheral blood mononuclear cells, sampled after pregnancy. These receptors were obtained from a female donor with multiple sclerosis, enrolled in a pregnancy study.

The gene calls are TRBV29-1 and TRBJ2-3; D possibly corresponds to TRBD2 (5 bases). Germline V lookup: CDR1 SQVTM, CDR2 ANQGSEA. V was pared by 4 bases and J by 3 bases, with 20 bases between. The CDR3 loop spans 16 amino acids. CDR3 sequence reads: CSVGGSNGLGTDTQYF. CDR3 nucleotide sequence: TGCAGCGTTGGAGGGAGTAATGGACTCGGGACAGATACGCAGTATTTT.

The V gene is TRBV18, the J gene TRBJ2-7; tentatively, D is TRBD2 (6 bases). The germline gives CDR1 KGHSH, CDR2 LQKENI. This CDR3 is built from 17 residues. V was clipped by 1 base and J by 2 bases, with 18 bases between them. CDR3 DNA sequence: TGTGCCAGCTCACCACGGTCTAACTGGAGGAGGGCCTACGAGCAGTACTTC. Residues: CASSPRSNWRRAYEQYF.

The chain links TRBV10-3 to TRBJ2-1, with 9 bases fitting TRBD2. Germline V gene lookup returns CDR1 ENHRY and CDR2 SYGVKD. J was trimmed by 8 bases and V by 2 bases; bases with no gene match: 13. The CDR3 is 17 residues long. The CDR3 reads CAISERSGAGGPHEQFF. The CDR3 region has the DNA TGTGCCATCAGTGAGCGATCCGGGGCGGGAGGGCCCCATGAGCAGTTCTTC.